Following are 18 T cell receptor beta chains from one sample sequenced in a study of T cells in Graves' hyperthyroidism and ophthalmopathy. Amplification yielded TCR beta CDR3 regions, with RNA transcripts as the source. HTBI primers were the set used in a first-round RT-PCR of the TCR CDR3. TCRdb passed the multiplex PCR reads through MiXCR, listing each CDR3 protein once. The repertoire has 600,000 to 700,000 distinct CDR3 sequences, roughly 14% of them found once; the top ten carry about 4.5%. Sequencing was carried out using blood. All receptors derive from a middle-aged woman with Graves' ophthalmopathy.

In this sample, this clonotype turned up many times. The chain couples TRBV6-2 or TRBV6-3 to TRBJ1-3; maybe TRBD1 (5 bases). This CDR3 has 19 amino acids. V was cut by 0 bases and J by 1 base, with 19 bases left in between. CDR1 and CDR2 from the germline V gene are MNHEY and SVGEGT. CDR3 loop: CASSYSRLGGSASGNTIYF. In DNA form, the CDR3 reads TGTGCCAGCAGTTACTCGAGGTTGGGGGGTTCAGCTTCTGGAAACACCATATATTTT.

The chain employs TRBV7-2 and TRBJ1-2; D is unclear. The CDR3 spans 14 residues. V lost 3 bases and J 6 bases, leaving 14 bases between the germline ends. Germline CDR1 SGHTA, CDR2 FQGNSA. CDR3 DNA: TGTGCCAGCAGCTTTCGGCTACCTAGAGATGGCTACACCTTC. This codes for CASSFRLPRDGYTF.

The chain has TRBV3-1 and TRBJ2-5; 9 bases map to TRBD2. After removal of 1 base from V and 4 bases from J, the junction contained 13 bases not matched to a gene. This CDR3 region has 18 residues. Germline lookup yields CDR1 LGHDT and CDR2 YNNKEL (reference sequence). Here the CDR3 reads CASSQAWSGGRGRETQYF. The CDR3 DNA reads as TGTGCCAGCAGCCAAGCTTGGTCGGGCGGGAGGGGTCGAGAGACCCAGTACTTC.

This clonotype was recorded at least ten times. The CDR3 loop is CASSLTSGGTYEQYF. Written as DNA, the CDR3 is TGTGCCAGCAGTCTGACTAGCGGGGGTACCTACGAGCAGTACTTC. This sequence joins TRBV12-3 or TRBV12-4 and TRBJ2-7; 12 nucleotides agree with TRBD2. Germline trimming cut 5 bases from V and 2 bases from J; bases unmatched to any gene: 4. CDR3 length equals 15 residues.

This clonotype was recorded at least ten times. V gene TRBV2 combines with J gene TRBJ1-1; no reliable D call. This CDR3 has 13 amino acids. CDR1 is SNHLY, CDR2 FYNNEI, per germline. Trimming removed 2 bases from V and 1 base from J, with 5 bases in between. The CDR3 DNA follows: TGTGCCAGCAGTGAATTCGGGAACACTGAAGCTTTCTTT. It specifies CASSEFGNTEAFF.

This clonotype was counted at least ten times. The V and J genes are TRBV6-1 and TRBJ2-7; tentatively, D is TRBD2 (5 bases). Germline V gives CDR1 MNHNS, CDR2 SASEGT. CDR3 length: 14 residues. The ends were cut back, 9 bases at V and 2 bases at J, with 17 bases in the middle. CDR3 DNA: TGTGCCAGTAGAGGCCTCGACGGGACCTACGAGCAGTACTTC. It codes for CASRGLDGTYEQYF.

The sample holds many counts of this clonotype. The J gene is TRBJ2-7, the V gene TRBV28; 10 bases align to TRBD2. There are 14 residues in the CDR3. The germline gives CDR1 MDHEN, CDR2 SYDVKM. V was pared by 7 bases and J by 3 bases, with 6 bases of the junction left unmatched. CDR3 nucleotides: TGTGCCAGCACCGGGACTAGCGTGAACTACGAGCAGTACTTC. Encoded protein: CASTGTSVNYEQYF.

This clonotype occurred a few times. The chain employs TRBV27 and TRBJ2-7; 11 bases line up with TRBD1. V gave up 5 bases and J gave up 5 bases; unmatched junction bases: 8. This CDR3 spans 15 amino acids. The V gene's germline CDR1 is MNHEY and CDR2 SMNVEV (reference sequence). This CDR3 reads CASSPWTGGTHEQYF. The CDR3 nucleotides are TGTGCCAGCAGTCCATGGACAGGGGGCACCCACGAGCAGTACTTC.

V gene TRBV30 combines with J gene TRBJ2-2; D call uncertain. The CDR3 loop spans 15 amino acids. Germline V gene lookup returns CDR1 GTSNPN and CDR2 SVGIG (reference sequence). The V and J ends lost 0 bases and 0 bases respectively, with 8 bases between them. The CDR3 sequence is CAWSVSLANTGELFF. For the CDR3, the DNA is TGTGCCTGGAGTGTCTCACTTGCGAACACCGGGGAGCTGTTTTTT.

The chain joins TRBV6-5 to TRBJ1-1, with D perhaps matching TRBD1 (5 bases). Trimming left V 5 bases short and J 3 bases short, with 13 bases between. In germline, CDR1 is MNHEY, CDR2 SVGAGI. The length of the CDR3 is 14 residues. The CDR3 region is CASSHRPEDTEAFF. Here the CDR3 DNA reads TGTGCCAGCAGTCACAGGCCAGAGGACACTGAAGCTTTCTTT.

This clonotype was counted ten times or more. The chain carries TRBV20-1 and TRBJ1-1; D is perhaps TRBD1 (5 bases). The CDR3 spans 15 residues. Trimming pared 3 bases from V and 2 bases from J, leaving 16 bases between. The germline V gene has CDR1 DFQATT and CDR2 SNEGSKA (reference sequence). The CDR3: CSARRRAGGNTEAFF. The DNA for the CDR3 is TGCAGTGCTAGGCGCAGAGCGGGGGGTAACACTGAAGCTTTCTTT.

The chain combines TRBV9 with TRBJ1-1; D not resolved. Looked up from germline, CDR1 is SGDLS and CDR2 is YYNGEE. This CDR3 is built from 14 residues. Trimming pared 3 bases from V and 7 bases from J, leaving 16 bases between. The CDR3 loop is CASSASGSDSEAFF. The DNA of the CDR3 is TGTGCCAGCAGCGCATCGGGGTCGGATAGTGAAGCTTTCTTT. Filled out from reference TRBV9 and TRBJ1-1, the complete variable domain reads DSGVTQTPKHLITATGQRVTLRCSPRSGDLSVYWYQQSLDQGLQFLIQYYNGEERAKGNILERFSAQQFPDLHSELNLSSLELGDSALYFCASSASGSDSEAFFGQGTRLTVV.

This clonotype was found many times. The chain uses TRBV27 and TRBJ1-2; D remains ambiguous. The CDR3 has 14 amino acids. The V end was cut by 4 bases, the J end by 7 bases, with 16 bases between. CDR1 is MNHEY and CDR2 is SMNVEV in the germline V gene (reference sequence). CDR3: CASSSFRESRGYTF. The CDR3 nucleotides are TGTGCCAGCAGTTCATTCCGGGAGAGTCGTGGCTACACCTTC.

In its sample, this clonotype was seen many times. This chain connects TRBV15 to TRBJ1-3; D is uncertain. CDR1 and CDR2 (germline): LNHNV, YYDKDF (reference sequence). This CDR3 is built from 15 residues. V lost 0 bases and J 4 bases, leaving 10 bases between the germline ends. The CDR3 reads CATSRDPGQGNTIYF. CDR3 nucleotides: TGTGCCACCAGCAGAGACCCCGGGCAAGGAAACACCATATATTTT.

This sequence joins TRBV6-1 and TRBJ1-2; perhaps TRBD1 as D (6 bases). V lost 7 bases and J lost 4, with 16 bases in between. The CDR3 spans 14 residues. Germline assignment: CDR1 MNHNS and CDR2 SASEGT. In nucleotides, the CDR3 is TGTGCCAGCAACCCCTCACAGGGAGCCTATGGCTACACCTTC. Translated, it gives CASNPSQGAYGYTF.

This clonotype occurred many times. This sequence joins TRBV28 and TRBJ2-5; D perhaps matches TRBD1 (6 bases). Germline V CDR1 and CDR2: MDHEN, SYDVKM. V shed 6 bases and J shed 5 bases, with 16 bases lying between them. The CDR3 consists of 14 residues. CDR3 sequence (DNA): TGTGCCAGCAGCCCCCCAGGGGTTAGGGAGACCCAGTACTTC. Translation gives CASSPPGVRETQYF. Filled out from reference TRBV28 and TRBJ2-5, the complete variable domain reads DVKVTQSSRYLVKRTGEKVFLECVQDMDHENMFWYRQDPGLGLRLIYFSYDVKMKEKGDIPEGYSVSREKKERFSLILESASTNQTSMYLCASSPPGVRETQYFGPGTRLLVL.

This clonotype has ten or more counts. In nucleotides, the CDR3 is TGTGCCAGCAGCTACCGGGACGAAGCCTACGAGCAGTACTTC. Translation: CASSYRDEAYEQYF. The rearrangement uses TRBV13 and TRBJ2-7, with D possibly being TRBD1 or TRBD2 (5 bases each). V lost 4 bases to trimming and J lost 2 bases, with 12 bases between them. This CDR3 comprises 14 residues. Germline lookup yields CDR1 PRHDT and CDR2 FYEKMQ (reference sequence).

This clonotype was counted ten times or more. The chain uses TRBV6-1 and TRBJ1-5; 7 bases are shared with TRBD1. V shed 6 bases, J shed 5 bases, and the junction held 7 bases outside the gene matches. The CDR3 covers 14 residues. Germline V CDR1 and CDR2: MNHNS, SASEGT. DNA for the CDR3: TGTGCCAGCAGCCTAGACAGGGAGGATCAGCCCCAGCATTTT. Residues: CASSLDREDQPQHF.